The 21 T cell receptor beta chains presented below share a single source sample, sequenced in a study of breast tumors, draining lymph nodes, adjacent tissues. TCRdb re-analysed the multiplex PCR reads in MiXCR, keeping a single row per CDR3 protein. The data show about 180,000 distinct CDR3 sequences, 30% to 40% seen once. Samples came from axillary lymph nodes draining the breast cancer. The source material was axillary lymph node tissue. The receptor set was obtained from a female donor with breast cancer. Some clones in this sample may be carry-over from other donors' samples.

This sequence joins TRBV7-8 and TRBJ2-7, with D perhaps TRBD2 (6 bases). Trimming left V 4 bases short and J 1 base short, with 17 bases between. The germline gives CDR1 SGHVS, CDR2 FQNEAQ. The CDR3 runs to 16 residues. CDR3 amino acids: CASSYRTGVGSYEQYF. CDR3 sequence (DNA): TGTGCCAGCAGCTACCGAACGGGAGTCGGATCCTACGAGCAGTACTTC.

The table lists this clonotype with many counts. The chain links TRBV7-9 to TRBJ2-2; D gene ambiguous. The CDR3 extends over 14 amino acids. The V gene lost 5 bases and the J gene lost 2 bases, with 9 bases spanning the gap. Looked up from germline, CDR1 is SEHNR and CDR2 is FQNEAQ (reference sequence). The CDR3 sequence: CASSHDTNTGELFF. CDR3 in DNA: TGTGCCAGCAGCCATGACACTAACACCGGGGAGCTGTTTTTT. Full variable domain (outside the CDR3, taken from reference TRBV7-9 and TRBJ2-2): DTGVSQNPRHKITKRGQNVTFRCDPISEHNRLYWYRQTLGQGPEFLTYFQNEAQLEKSRLLSDRFSAERPKGSFSTLEIQRTEQGDSAMYLCASSHDTNTGELFFGEGSRLTVL.

In its sample, this clonotype was seen a few times. Given a much more abundant clone one base away, this may be a read error. V gene TRBV5-7 combines with J gene TRBJ1-2; D is unclear. TRBV5-7 is placed among ORFs of uncertain function. The CDR3 is 13 residues long. Trimming stripped 6 bases from V and 6 bases from J, with 15 bases between. The CDR3 sequence: CASKGRPADGYTF. CDR3 nucleotides: TGTGCCAGCAAGGGAAGGCCCGCGGATGGCTACACCTTC.

This clonotype was observed many times. The chain joins TRBV30 to TRBJ1-2, with a weak D call TRBD1 (5 bases). Per the germline V gene, CDR1 is GTSNPN and CDR2 is SVGIG (reference sequence). The CDR3 sequence is 13 residues long. Trimming removed 5 bases from V and 4 bases from J, with 14 bases in between. The CDR3 spells CAWGGEYSYGYTF. CDR3 sequence (DNA): TGTGCCTGGGGAGGGGAGTACTCCTATGGCTACACCTTC. Combining the CDR3 with reference TRBV30 and TRBJ1-2 gives the whole variable domain SQTIHQWPATLVQPVGSPLSLECTVEGTSNPNLYWYRQAAGRGLQLLFYSVGIGQISSEVPQNLSASRPQDRQFILSSKKLLLSDSGFYLCAWGGEYSYGYTFGSGTRLTVV.

On this clonotype: One base away lies a much larger clone, so this may be a sequencing read error. The chain employs TRBV6-1 and TRBJ2-5, with TRBD2 matching 14 bases. V trimming: 8 bases; J trimming: 5 bases; junction bases outside the gene matches: 7. The CDR3 extends over 15 amino acids. CDR1 is MNHNS and CDR2 is SASEGT in the germline V gene. This chain's CDR3 is CASWQTSGGAETQYF. In DNA, the CDR3 is TGTGCCAGCTGGCAGACTAGCGGGGGGGCGGAGACCCAGTACTTC.

Many counts were recorded for this clonotype. The J gene is TRBJ1-4, the V gene TRBV15; a possible D gene is TRBD1 (5 bases). Trimming pared 0 bases from V and 8 bases from J, leaving 10 bases between. Germline V lookup: CDR1 LNHNV, CDR2 YYDKDF (reference sequence). The CDR3 contains 14 residues. The CDR3 DNA reads as TGTGCCACCAGCAGAGATAGGGGTGGGGAAAAACTGTTTTTT. It codes for CATSRDRGGEKLFF.

This chain links TRBV11-2 with TRBJ2-7; 8 bases are shared with TRBD1. J was trimmed by 5 bases and V by 5 bases; bases with no gene match: 8. Germline CDR1 SGHAT, CDR2 FQNNGV. The CDR3 has 14 residues. As DNA, the CDR3 is TGTGCCAGCAGCCCCGGACAGGGAACTGACGAGCAGTACTTC. Translating gives CASSPGQGTDEQYF.

About this clonotype: Germline and junction disagree at one end, which may indicate a read error. The rearrangement joins TRBV5-1 to TRBJ2-3; no firm D call. Germline CDR1 reads SGHRS; CDR2 reads YFSETQ. The CDR3 is 15 amino acids. The CDR3 DNA sequence: TGTGCCAGCAGCTCGGATCCGTCACGCACAGATACGCAGTATTTT. Protein: CASSSDPSRTDTQYF. The full variable domain, rest sourced from reference TRBV5-1 and TRBJ2-3, is KAGVTQTPRYLIKTRGQQVTLSCSPISGHRSVSWYQQTPGQGLQFLFEYFSETQRNKGNFPGRFSGRQFSNSRSEMNVSTLELGDSALYLCASSSDPSRTDTQYFGPGTRLTVL.

To note about this clonotype: Since a much larger clone is just one base distant, this may be a read error. The rearrangement uses TRBV14 and TRBJ2-2, with 10 positions matching TRBD2. Trimming removed 3 bases from V and 6 bases from J; junction bases left unmatched: 16. The CDR3 has 19 residues. Germline V gene data show CDR1 as SGHDN and CDR2 as FVKESK. For the CDR3, the DNA is TGTGCCAGCAGCCAGGATTTATTAGCGGGGGGCTATCCCGCCGGGGAGCTGTTTTTT. This sequence encodes CASSQDLLAGGYPAGELFF.

This clonotype turned up a few times. A much larger clone lies one base from this, so it may be a read error. The chain joins TRBV12-3 or TRBV12-4 to TRBJ1-5, with 7 bases that match TRBD1. This CDR3 is built from 14 residues. V trimming: 5 bases; J trimming: 7 bases; junction bases outside the gene matches: 8. This CDR3 is CASSSTGEGQPQHF. The CDR3 coding sequence is TGTGCCAGCAGTAGCACAGGGGAAGGCCAGCCCCAGCATTTT.

This clonotype has ten or more counts. The chain employs TRBV5-1 and TRBJ2-1; TRBD2 might be the D (5 bases). CDR3 length equals 16 residues. In germline, CDR1 is SGHRS, CDR2 YFSETQ. Trimming removed 4 bases at V and 0 bases at J, with 14 bases between. This CDR3 reads CASSAEGRNSYNEQFF. The CDR3 DNA reads TGCGCCAGCAGCGCCGAGGGAAGAAACTCCTACAATGAGCAGTTCTTC.

In this sample, this clonotype turned up many times. The chain combines TRBV4-3 with TRBJ2-7; the D gene is possibly TRBD1 (5 bases). CDR1 is LGHNA and CDR2 is YSLEER in the germline V gene. Trimming removed 1 base at V and 6 bases at J, with 16 bases between. There are 15 residues in the CDR3. As DNA, the CDR3 is TGCGCCAGCAGCCAAGGACAACAGGACGAAGGCGAGCAGTACTTC. The encoded protein is CASSQGQQDEGEQYF.

The sample holds a few counts of this clonotype. The chain carries TRBV3-2 and TRBJ2-7; TRBD1 is taken as the D call from the table, unchecked against the DNA. TRBV3-2 is a recognized pseudogene. CDR3 length: 15 amino acids. For the CDR3, the DNA is TGTGCCAGCAGCCACGGGGACAGGGACTCCTACGAGCAGTACTTC. This gives the protein CASSHGDRDSYEQYF.

This clonotype was seen repeatedly, ten times or more. The rearrangement uses TRBV29-1 and TRBJ1-5; D is uncertain. The CDR3 is 13 amino acids. From germline, CDR1 is SQVTM and CDR2 ANQGSEA. Between the trimmed V and J ends, which lost 4 bases and 3 bases, there was a span of 10 bases. DNA of the CDR3: TGCAGCGTTGGTGGGCAGCCCAATCAGCCCCAGCATTTT. It is translated as CSVGGQPNQPQHF.

Regarding this clonotype: Germline and junction disagree at one end, which may indicate a read error. The V and J genes are TRBV7-9 and TRBJ2-3, with 10 bases fitting TRBD2. CDR3 length equals 17 residues. Germline-derived CDR1 and CDR2 are SEHNR and FQNEAQ (reference sequence). The CDR3 loop reads CASSSASAGGLADTEYF. CDR3 sequence (DNA): TGTGCCAGCAGCTCAGCATCAGCGGGAGGGTTGGCAGATACGGAGTATTTT.

This clonotype was seen a few times. Being one base from a much bigger clone, this may be a read error. V and J are TRBV19 and TRBJ2-1; TRBD2 is a possible D gene (5 bases). CDR1 is LNHDA, CDR2 SQIVND, per germline (reference sequence). The CDR3 runs 19 residues. In DNA, the CDR3 is TGTGCCAGTAGTACTAGCCTACCTAATCTAGATCTCCGGCCTAATGCGCAGTTCTTC. Its translation is CASSTSLPNLDLRPNAQFF. The whole variable domain, remainder taken from reference TRBV19 and TRBJ2-1, is DGGITQSPKYLFRKEGQNVTLSCEQNLNHDAMYWYRQDPGQGLRLIYYSQIVNDFQKGDIAEGYSVSREKKESFPLTVTSAQKNPTAFYLCASSTSLPNLDLRPNAQFFGPGTRLTVL.

This clonotype was detected ten times or more. The V and J genes are TRBV4-3 and TRBJ1-2; the D is unclear. The V gene lost 3 bases and the J gene lost 0 bases, with 5 bases spanning the gap. Per the germline V gene, CDR1 is LGHNA and CDR2 is YSLEER. This CDR3 is built from 13 residues. In nucleotides, the CDR3 is TGCGCCAGCAGCCAGGCAACTAACTATGGCTACACCTTC. Encoded protein: CASSQATNYGYTF.

CDR3 DNA: TGTGCCATCAGTGAGTCCGGACAGTCTAACGATGAGCAGTTCTTC. It is translated as CAISESGQSNDEQFF. The rearrangement uses TRBV10-3 and TRBJ2-1; tentative D call: TRBD1 (6 bases). V gave up 0 bases and J gave up 8 bases, with 14 bases separating them. Germline CDR1 reads ENHRY; CDR2 reads SYGVKD. This CDR3 contains 15 residues.

In its sample, this clonotype was seen many times. The chain uses TRBV6-5 and TRBJ2-7, with D tentatively TRBD1 (6 bases). With 6 bases removed from V and 0 bases from J, the gap between germline ends came to 24 bases. The CDR3 runs to 18 residues. The germline gives CDR1 MNHEY, CDR2 SVGAGI. The CDR3 DNA sequence: TGTGCCAGCAGCCTTGCGCCCCCGGGACAAATATTCTCCTACGAGCAGTACTTC. Its protein is CASSLAPPGQIFSYEQYF.

The chain carries TRBV5-1 and TRBJ1-4; 7 nucleotides agree with TRBD1. In germline, CDR1 is SGHRS, CDR2 YFSETQ. V dropped 8 bases and J dropped 8; count of bases not matched to a gene: 15. This CDR3 comprises 15 residues. CDR3 amino acids: CARIPPGTANEKLFF. The DNA for the CDR3 is TGCGCCAGGATACCACCCGGGACAGCCAACGAAAAACTGTTTTTT.

The J gene is TRBJ2-1, the V gene TRBV5-1; a weak D match, TRBD1 (6 bases). CDR3 length: 12 amino acids. Looked up from germline, CDR1 is SGHRS and CDR2 is YFSETQ. V lost 0 bases, J lost 9 bases, and 7 bases lay in between. The CDR3 DNA follows: TGCGCCAGCAGCTTGGGACAGGCTGAGCAGTTCTTC. Translation: CASSLGQAEQFF.